These T cell receptor beta chains were read from a single sample in a study of blood T cells in healthy people across ages. TCRdb recomputed calls from the 5' RACE reads with MiXCR, one row per CDR3 protein. The sample yields about 1.4 million distinct CDR3 sequences, approximately 63% seen once. The source material was blood. These receptors originate from a man aged 18 to 29 in good health. CDR3s include the opening cysteine and the closing phenylalanine or tryptophan. A D gene is named only where the DNA matches it firmly. Not all rows give a size; the values are once, few, many and, for expanded clones, a class.

V gene	D gene	clone size	J gene	CDR3 protein	CDR3 DNA
TRBV20-1	TRBD2	.	TRBJ2-6	CSARGLAGTSGANVLTF	TGCAGTGCTAGAGGGCTAGCGGGAACTTCTGGGGCCAACGTCCTGACTTTC
TRBV11-2	.	few	TRBJ2-7	CASSPEPLGYEQYF	TGTGCCAGCAGCCCCGAACCTCTCGGCTACGAGCAGTACTTC
TRBV11-1	.	.	TRBJ2-2	CASSARALTGELFF	TGTGCCAGCAGCGCAAGGGCCCTTACCGGGGAGCTGTTTTTT
TRBV25-1	TRBD1	.	TRBJ2-7	CASKGTGGFYEQYF	TGTGCCAGCAAAGGGACAGGGGGCTTCTACGAGCAGTACTTC
TRBV5-1	.	.	TRBJ1-1	CASSLDGFGTEAFF	TGCGCCAGCAGCTTGGACGGGTTTGGCACTGAAGCTTTCTTT
TRBV28	TRBD1	.	TRBJ1-1	CASKDRGRSLTEAFF	TGTGCCAGCAAGGACAGGGGGCGCAGTTTGACTGAAGCTTTCTTT
TRBV7-9	.	.	TRBJ2-1	CASSLRRPPYNEQFF	TGTGCCAGCAGCTTAAGGCGGCCTCCGTACAATGAGCAGTTCTTC
TRBV27	.	.	TRBJ2-7	CASSLIGLHEQYF	TGTGCCAGCAGTTTAATAGGGCTACATGAGCAGTACTTC
TRBV7-9	.	.	TRBJ1-4	CASSLAFSRTDEKLFF	TGTGCCAGCAGCTTAGCGTTTTCCAGGACAGATGAAAAACTGTTTTTT
TRBV29-1	.	.	TRBJ1-1	CSVDRGATEAFF	TGCAGCGTTGATAGGGGGGCCACTGAAGCTTTCTTT
TRBV3-1	TRBD1	.	TRBJ2-7	CASSHGTGSSYEQYF	TGTGCCAGCAGCCACGGGACAGGAAGCTCCTACGAGCAGTACTTC
TRBV25-1	.	few	TRBJ2-7	CASSETTDYEQYF	TGTGCCAGCAGTGAGACGACAGACTACGAGCAGTACTTC
TRBV5-5	.	few	TRBJ1-5	CASSLGRVNQPQHF	TGTGCCAGCAGCTTGGGCAGGGTAAATCAGCCCCAGCATTTT
TRBV4-1	.	few	TRBJ2-3	CASSYQHPRYSDTQYF	TGCGCCAGCAGCTACCAGCATCCACGATACTCAGATACGCAGTATTTT
TRBV12-3/TRBV12-4	.	few	TRBJ1-6	CASNLGGNSPLHF	TGTGCCAGCAACCTTGGGGGGAATTCACCCCTCCACTTT
TRBV7-9	.	.	TRBJ2-3	CASSSTNPRTDTQYF	TGTGCCAGCAGCTCAACAAACCCCCGCACAGATACGCAGTATTTT
TRBV4-3	TRBD2	.	TRBJ2-3	CASSPRAGDTDTQYF	TGCGCCAGCAGCCCGAGGGCGGGGGACACAGATACGCAGTATTTT
TRBV27	.	.	TRBJ2-1	CASSTTYYNEQFF	TGTGCCAGCAGTACCACATATTACAATGAGCAGTTCTTC
TRBV6-2/TRBV6-3	TRBD1	.	TRBJ2-3	CASSYKTGVQGTDTQYF	TGTGCCAGCAGCTATAAGACAGGGGTTCAAGGCACAGATACGCAGTATTTT
TRBV12-3/TRBV12-4	.	few	TRBJ1-2	CASSSTDNYGYTF	TGTGCCAGCAGTTCGACAGATAACTATGGCTACACCTTC
TRBV10-3	.	.	TRBJ2-7	CAISDGDRKEQYF	TGTGCCATCAGTGATGGGGACCGGAAGGAGCAGTACTTC
TRBV4-3	.	.	TRBJ2-5	CASSQLRGQETQYF	TGCGCCAGCAGCCAACTTAGGGGCCAAGAGACCCAGTACTTC
TRBV7-2	TRBD2	.	TRBJ2-7	CASSQPGLAGALEQYF	TGTGCCAGCAGCCAACCCGGGCTAGCGGGAGCCCTGGAGCAGTACTTC
TRBV28	.	few	TRBJ1-1	CASSLRGPPNTEAFF	TGTGCCAGCAGTTTGAGGGGCCCACCCAACACTGAAGCTTTCTTT
TRBV27	.	.	TRBJ2-7	CAGSTIQGHEQYF	TGTGCCGGCAGTACAATACAGGGCCACGAGCAGTACTTC
TRBV29-1	TRBD1	.	TRBJ2-7	CSVEGMGTDPYEQYF	TGCAGCGTTGAAGGGATGGGGACAGATCCCTACGAGCAGTACTTC
TRBV27	.	.	TRBJ2-7	CASSWTVDPSYEQYF	TGTGCCAGCAGTTGGACAGTTGACCCCTCCTACGAGCAGTACTTC
TRBV4-1	.	.	TRBJ2-1	CASSRNFAEYYNEQFF	TGCGCCAGCAGCCGAAACTTTGCGGAGTACTACAATGAGCAGTTCTTC
TRBV6-2/TRBV6-3	TRBD2	.	TRBJ2-1	CASSYLSGSGISYNEQFF	TGTGCCAGCAGTTACCTCTCTGGTAGCGGGATTTCCTACAATGAGCAGTTCTTC
TRBV27	TRBD2	few	TRBJ2-7	CASKKLAGVSEQYF	TGTGCCAGCAAGAAACTAGCGGGAGTTTCTGAGCAGTACTTC
TRBV3-1	TRBD2	.	TRBJ2-7	CASNPGGATSEYNEQYF	TGTGCCAGCAACCCCGGGGGGGCCACTAGCGAGTACAATGAGCAGTACTTC
TRBV5-1	.	.	TRBJ2-7	CASSLGGGRMQYF	TGCGCCAGCAGCCTAGGCGGTGGGAGGATGCAGTACTTC
TRBV4-3	.	.	TRBJ1-6	CVSSQDLGGEHNSPLHF	TGCGTCAGCAGCCAAGATCTAGGAGGGGAGCATAATTCACCCCTCCACTTT
TRBV7-9	.	.	TRBJ1-1	CASSPPPTTEAFF	TGTGCCAGCAGCCCTCCACCGACCACTGAAGCTTTCTTT
TRBV29-1	.	.	TRBJ1-1	CSVSHRNTEAFF	TGCAGCGTTTCCCATCGGAACACTGAAGCTTTCTTT
TRBV6-5	TRBD1	.	TRBJ1-6	CASSYVGQGLSPLHF	TGTGCCAGCAGTTATGTGGGACAGGGGTTGTCACCCCTCCACTTT
TRBV20-1	TRBD2	.	TRBJ2-1	CSARWGLAGFEQFF	TGCAGTGCTAGATGGGGACTAGCGGGCTTTGAGCAGTTCTTC
TRBV28	.	few	TRBJ2-5	CASSLGSGQETQYF	TGTGCCAGCAGTTTAGGTTCAGGACAAGAGACCCAGTACTTC
TRBV7-2	TRBD1	.	TRBJ1-2	CASSQRDRDNYGYTF	TGTGCCAGCAGCCAACGGGACAGGGATAACTATGGCTACACCTTC
TRBV25-1	.	few	TRBJ2-3	CASSEFSTDTQYF	TGTGCCAGCAGTGAGTTTAGCACAGATACGCAGTATTTT
TRBV4-3	.	few	TRBJ1-6	CASSQDLGSGVSLHF	TGCGCCAGCAGCCAAGATCTCGGCTCAGGGGTGTCCCTCCACTTT